This T cell receptor beta chain was identified in a study of blood T cell repertoires in COVID-19. The CDR3 is 16 amino acids. V was clipped by 1 base and J by 4 bases, with 17 bases between them. Germline CDR1 reads LGHNA; CDR2 reads YSLEER. Assay: immunoSEQ multiplex PCR; the TCRdb copy retains only in-frame clones and omits some. The sample has fewer than 250,000 clones, around 84% seen once. The sequence came from a man under 40 with active or convalescent COVID-19. The rearrangement uses TRBV4-3 and TRBJ2-7; D ambiguous. The sequenced sample consisted of peripheral blood. The CDR3 here is CASSQVLATPPYEQYF. CDR3 sequence (DNA): TGCGCCAGCAGCCAAGTCCTCGCCACACCACCTTACGAGCAGTACTTC.